A selection of T cell receptor beta chains follows, all from one sample in a study of early T cells in non-severe SARS-CoV-2 infection. TCRdb passed the 5' RACE reads through MiXCR, listing each CDR3 protein once. The sample lists under 85,000 distinct CDR3 sequences; over 10% were seen once. Sample: whole blood. These receptors all come from an adult who was a healthcare worker with PCR-confirmed SARS-CoV-2 infection or an uninfected control (not recorded which). CDR3s include the opening cysteine and the closing phenylalanine or tryptophan. A D gene is named only where the DNA matches it firmly. Size is stated for part of the rows, as once, few or many counts, or as a class when the clone is expanded.

d_call | j_call | clone_size | v_call | cdr3_nt | cdr3_aa
. | TRBJ2-2 | many | TRBV12-3/TRBV12-4 | TGTGCCAGCAGTTTCCTGGGATGGGGCACCGGGGAGCTGTTTTTT | CASSFLGWGTGELFF
. | TRBJ2-6 | many | TRBV2 | TGTGCCAGCAGTGAATACAGGTCCCGCGTCGCTGGGGCCAACGTCCTGACTTTC | CASSEYRSRVAGANVLTF
. | TRBJ1-2 | few | TRBV12-3/TRBV12-4 | TGTGCCAGCAGTTCCCAGGGACAACCTGGAGGCTACACCTTC | CASSSQGQPGGYTF
. | TRBJ1-1 | few | TRBV30 | TGTGCCTGGAGTCTGGACAGTGAAGCTTTCTTT | CAWSLDSEAFF
TRBD1 | TRBJ2-1 | many | TRBV29-1 | TGCAGCGTTCGGCGAGGGGGCGCGGTGAATGAGCAGTTCTTC | CSVRRGGAVNEQFF
. | TRBJ1-2 | many | TRBV12-3/TRBV12-4 | TGTGCCAGCAGTTTGGGGGGGGATCAGGCAGGCTATGGCTACACCTTC | CASSLGGDQAGYGYTF
TRBD2 | TRBJ2-5 | few | TRBV5-4 | TGTGCCAGCAGCACAAGCGGGACAGAGACCCAGTACTTC | CASSTSGTETQYF
. | TRBJ2-3 | . | TRBV28 | TGTGCCAGCAGTACAGGGCCCACAGATACGCAGTATTTT | CASSTGPTDTQYF
. | TRBJ2-5 | once | TRBV5-1 | TGCGCCAGCAGCTCCCCGGGGAAAGAGACCCAGTACTTC | CASSSPGKETQYF
. | TRBJ2-2 | few | TRBV10-3 | TGTGCCATCAGACCGGGACCAGAGGGAAGTAACACCGGGGAGCTGTTTTTT | CAIRPGPEGSNTGELFF
TRBD1 | TRBJ2-3 | many | TRBV5-8 | TGTGCCAGCAGCCGGGGGACAGGGCAATACACAGATACGCAGTATTTT | CASSRGTGQYTDTQYF
TRBD2 | TRBJ2-3 | . | TRBV29-1 | TGCAGCGTTGAAGGCCTAGCGGCCACAGATACGCAGTATTTT | CSVEGLAATDTQYF
. | TRBJ1-4 | few | TRBV2 | TGTGCCAGCAGTGTGTCTGAAAAACTGTTTTTT | CASSVSEKLFF
. | TRBJ2-5 | . | TRBV2 | TGTGCCAGCAGTGTGCAAGAGACCCAGTACTTC | CASSVQETQYF
. | TRBJ2-1 | many | TRBV9 | TGTGCCAGCAGCGTAGCGGAACTGACTAACAATGAGCAGTTCTTC | CASSVAELTNNEQFF
. | TRBJ2-2 | many | TRBV11-2 | TGTGCCAGCAGCTTTAGAGACAGACGGAACACCGGGGAGCTGTTTTTT | CASSFRDRRNTGELFF
. | TRBJ2-1 | few | TRBV20-1 | TGCAGTTCTAGGGACCCTAGCTCCTACAATGAGCAGTTCTTC | CSSRDPSSYNEQFF
. | TRBJ1-3 | many | TRBV29-1 | TGCAGCGTTGGGTACTCTGGAAACACCATATATTTT | CSVGYSGNTIYF
. | TRBJ2-3 | many | TRBV7-9 | TGTGCCAGCAGCTTAGGTGGGGCCCCCACAGATACGCAGTATTTT | CASSLGGAPTDTQYF
. | TRBJ1-5 | many | TRBV6-6 | TGTGCCAGCAGTCACCTATCCGGGACGGAGTTAAATCAGCCCCAGCATTTT | CASSHLSGTELNQPQHF
TRBD2 | TRBJ2-7 | few | TRBV30 | TGTGCCTGGAGTCCAGCGGGGACCTCCTACGAGCAGTACTTC | CAWSPAGTSYEQYF
. | TRBJ2-2 | few | TRBV2 | TGTGCCAGCGCTTCCCTCACAGGGAACACCGGGGAGCTGTTTTTT | CASASLTGNTGELFF
. | TRBJ2-5 | few | TRBV5-4 | TGTGCCAGCAGCTGGGGGGGGCAGGGACATCAAGAGACCCAGTACTTC | CASSWGGQGHQETQYF
TRBD2 | TRBJ2-1 | few | TRBV29-1 | TGCAGCGCCCCACTAGCGGGGGTGGTAAATGAGCAGTTCTTC | CSAPLAGVVNEQFF
. | TRBJ1-6 | . | TRBV5-1 | TGCGCCAGCACCGACCCGAGCTCCTATAATTCACCCCTCCACTTT | CASTDPSSYNSPLHF
. | TRBJ1-1 | many | TRBV20-1 | TGCAGTGCTAGAGATTTTAGTGGGAACACTGAAGCTTTCTTT | CSARDFSGNTEAFF
TRBD2 | TRBJ2-7 | many | TRBV20-1 | TGCAGTGCTTGGGAGGGAAGCTCCTACGAGCAGTACTTC | CSAWEGSSYEQYF
. | TRBJ1-4 | many | TRBV20-1 | TGCAGTGCTCGCAGGCCAACTAATGAAAAACTGTTTTTT | CSARRPTNEKLFF
. | TRBJ2-1 | . | TRBV6-1 | TGTGCCAGCAGTTTCGGGCCTCGAGGGCAGTTCTTC | CASSFGPRGQFF
. | TRBJ1-6 | . | TRBV27 | TGTGCCAGCAGTTTATCTCACAGTCGCAGCTCCTATAATTCACCCCTCCACTTT | CASSLSHSRSSYNSPLHF
TRBD1 | TRBJ2-7 | few | TRBV2 | TGTGCCAGCAGCCGGACAGGGGCGTACGAGCAGTACTTC | CASSRTGAYEQYF
. | TRBJ2-7 | . | TRBV7-2 | TGTGCCAGCAGCTCCCCCCGCAGGCCCCCTCTTACCTACGAGCAGTACTTC | CASSSPRRPPLTYEQYF
TRBD1 | TRBJ2-7 | . | TRBV11-2 | TGTGCCAGCAGCCCGCCCGGGACAGGGATCGAGCAGTACTTC | CASSPPGTGIEQYF
. | TRBJ1-2 | . | TRBV7-6 | TGTGCCAGCAGCTTAGGCGGCAGTGCCTCTAACTATGGCTACACCTTC | CASSLGGSASNYGYTF
. | TRBJ1-1 | . | TRBV10-3 | TGTGCCATCAGGACGGACAGATACATGAACACTGAAGCTTTCTTT | CAIRTDRYMNTEAFF
. | TRBJ2-6 | once | TRBV5-1 | TGCGCCAGCAGCTTGGTAGCAAACTCTGGGGCCAACGTCCTGACTTTC | CASSLVANSGANVLTF